This T cell receptor beta chain was retrieved from a study of T cell repertoires in cytomegalovirus infection. Whole-study context: Shared public TCR beta signatures pointed to both CMV infection and a matching HLA type.

One entry per CDR3 protein, called by TCRdb with MiXCR from the reads. Among 450,000 to 550,000 distinct CDR3 sequences, approximately 42% were seen once, and the ten largest hold just under 45%. As to this clonotype: Its antigen is unknown.

This CDR3 spans 14 amino acids. Germline CDR1 is SGHTA and CDR2 is FQGNSA. V dropped 5 bases and J dropped 9; count of bases not matched to a gene: 8. The chain links TRBV7-2 to TRBJ2-5, with 11 bases that match TRBD2. The TCR sequence derives from a human donor in good health (CMV status not recorded). Some clones in this sample may be carry-over from other donors' samples. The source material was cultured PBMCs, sampled from culture after CMV antigen stimulation. The CDR3 loop reads CASSPYGSGGAQYF. DNA for the CDR3: TGTGCCAGCAGCCCATATGGTAGCGGGGGGGCCCAGTACTTC.